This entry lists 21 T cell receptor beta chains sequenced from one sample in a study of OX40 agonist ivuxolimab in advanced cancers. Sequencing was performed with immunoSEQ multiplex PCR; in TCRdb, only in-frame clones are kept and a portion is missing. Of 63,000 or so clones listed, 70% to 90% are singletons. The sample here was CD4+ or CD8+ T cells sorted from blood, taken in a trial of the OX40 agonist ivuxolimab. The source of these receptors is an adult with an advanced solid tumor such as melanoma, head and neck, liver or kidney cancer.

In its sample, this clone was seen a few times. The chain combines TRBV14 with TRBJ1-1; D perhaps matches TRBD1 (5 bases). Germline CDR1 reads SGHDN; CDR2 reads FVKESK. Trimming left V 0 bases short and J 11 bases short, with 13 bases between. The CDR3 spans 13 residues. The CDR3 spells CASSQDHRIEAFF. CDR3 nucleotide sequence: TGTGCCAGCAGCCAAGATCACAGGATTGAGGCTTTCTTT.

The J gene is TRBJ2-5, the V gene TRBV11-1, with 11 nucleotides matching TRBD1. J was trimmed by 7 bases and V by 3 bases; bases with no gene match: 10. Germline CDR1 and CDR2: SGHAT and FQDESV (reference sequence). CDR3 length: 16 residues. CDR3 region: CASSLGRDRGDGTQYF. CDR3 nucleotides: TGTGCCAGCAGCTTGGGCCGGGACAGGGGGGATGGGACCCAGTACTTC.

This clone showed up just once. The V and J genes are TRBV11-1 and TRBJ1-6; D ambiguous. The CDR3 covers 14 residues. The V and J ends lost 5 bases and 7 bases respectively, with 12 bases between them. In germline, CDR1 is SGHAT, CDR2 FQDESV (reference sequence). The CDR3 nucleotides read TGTGCCAGCAGCCCCCTCGTGCCAAATTCACCCCTCCACTTT. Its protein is CASSPLVPNSPLHF.

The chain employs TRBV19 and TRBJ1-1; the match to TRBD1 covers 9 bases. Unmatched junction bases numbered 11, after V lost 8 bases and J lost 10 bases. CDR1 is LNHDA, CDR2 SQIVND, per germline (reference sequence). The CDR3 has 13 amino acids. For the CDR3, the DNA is TGTGCCAGTGGGGCTCCGGGACAGGGTTCAGCTTTCTTT. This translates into CASGAPGQGSAFF. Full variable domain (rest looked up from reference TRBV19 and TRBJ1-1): DGGITQSPKYLFRKEGQNVTLSCEQNLNHDAMYWYRQDPGQGLRLIYYSQIVNDFQKGDIAEGYSVSREKKESFPLTVTSAQKNPTAFYLCASGAPGQGSAFFGQGTRLTVV.

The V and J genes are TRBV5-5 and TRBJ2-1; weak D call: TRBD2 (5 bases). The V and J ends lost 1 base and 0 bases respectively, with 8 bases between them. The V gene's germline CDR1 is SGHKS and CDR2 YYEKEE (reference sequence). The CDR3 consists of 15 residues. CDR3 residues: CASSLSGYSYNEQFF. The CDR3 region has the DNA TGTGCCAGCAGCTTGTCGGGGTACTCCTACAATGAGCAGTTCTTC. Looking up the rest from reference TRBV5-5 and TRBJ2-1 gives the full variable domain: DAGVTQSPTHLIKTRGQQVTLRCSPISGHKSVSWYQQVLGQGPQFIFQYYEKEERGRGNFPDRFSARQFPNYSSELNVNALLLGDSALYLCASSLSGYSYNEQFFGPGTRLTVL.

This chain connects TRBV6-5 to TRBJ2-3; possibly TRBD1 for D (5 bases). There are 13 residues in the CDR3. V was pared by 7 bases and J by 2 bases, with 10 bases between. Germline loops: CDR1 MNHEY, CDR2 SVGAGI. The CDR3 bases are TGTGCCAGCACTGACAGCAACACAGATACGCAGTATTTT. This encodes CASTDSNTDTQYF.

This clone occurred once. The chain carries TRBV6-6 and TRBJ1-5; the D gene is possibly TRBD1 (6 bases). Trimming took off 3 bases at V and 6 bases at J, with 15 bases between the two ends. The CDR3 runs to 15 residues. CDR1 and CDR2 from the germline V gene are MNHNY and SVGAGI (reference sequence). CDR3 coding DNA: TGTGCCAGCAGTTATAGTACAGGGACCCGTCAGCCCCAGCATTTT. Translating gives CASSYSTGTRQPQHF.

CDR3 in DNA: TGTGCCTGGAAGGCGTCAGGTCAGAATCAGCCCCAGCATTTT. This gives the protein CAWKASGQNQPQHF. The V gene is TRBV30, the J gene TRBJ1-5; no clear D. From germline, CDR1 is GTSNPN and CDR2 SVGIG (reference sequence). Between the trimmed V and J ends, which lost 4 bases and 4 bases, there was a span of 14 bases. The CDR3 spans 14 residues.

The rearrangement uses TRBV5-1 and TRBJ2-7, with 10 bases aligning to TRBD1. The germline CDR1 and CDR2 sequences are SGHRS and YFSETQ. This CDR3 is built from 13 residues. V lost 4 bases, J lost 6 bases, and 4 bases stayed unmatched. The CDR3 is CASSGGTGAEQYF. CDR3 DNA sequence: TGCGCCAGCAGCGGGGGGACAGGGGCCGAGCAGTACTTC.

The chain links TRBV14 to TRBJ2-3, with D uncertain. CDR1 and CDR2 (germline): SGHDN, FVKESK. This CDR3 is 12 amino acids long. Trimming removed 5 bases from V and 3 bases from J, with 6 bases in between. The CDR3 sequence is CASSGRTDTQYF. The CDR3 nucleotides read TGTGCCAGCAGCGGCAGAACAGATACGCAGTATTTT.

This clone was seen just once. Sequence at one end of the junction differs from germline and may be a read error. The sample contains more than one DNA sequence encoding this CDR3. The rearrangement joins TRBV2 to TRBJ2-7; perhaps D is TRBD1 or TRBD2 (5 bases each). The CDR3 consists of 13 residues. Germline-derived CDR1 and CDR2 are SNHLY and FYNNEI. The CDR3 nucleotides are TGTGCCAGCAGCAAGGTCGGGACGTACGAGCAGTACTTT. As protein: CASSKVGTYEQYF.

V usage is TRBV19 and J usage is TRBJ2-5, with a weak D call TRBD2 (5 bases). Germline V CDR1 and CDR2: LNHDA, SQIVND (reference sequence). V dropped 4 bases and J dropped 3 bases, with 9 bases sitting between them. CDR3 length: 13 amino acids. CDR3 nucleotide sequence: TGTGCCAGTAGTAACGGGGTAGAAGAGACCCAGTACTTC. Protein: CASSNGVEETQYF.

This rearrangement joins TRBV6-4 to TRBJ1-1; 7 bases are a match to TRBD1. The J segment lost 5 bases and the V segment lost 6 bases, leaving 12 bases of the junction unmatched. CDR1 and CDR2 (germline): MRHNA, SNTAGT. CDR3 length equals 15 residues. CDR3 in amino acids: CASRPDRPGGTEAFF. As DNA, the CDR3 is TGTGCCAGCAGACCGGACAGGCCCGGCGGGACTGAAGCTTTCTTT.

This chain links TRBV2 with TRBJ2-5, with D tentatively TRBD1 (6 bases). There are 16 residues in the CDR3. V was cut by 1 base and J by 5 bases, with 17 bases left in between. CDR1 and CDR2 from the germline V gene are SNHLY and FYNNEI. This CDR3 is CASSEGTVGSVETQYF. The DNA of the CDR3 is TGTGCCAGCAGTGAAGGGACAGTAGGAAGTGTGGAGACCCAGTACTTC.

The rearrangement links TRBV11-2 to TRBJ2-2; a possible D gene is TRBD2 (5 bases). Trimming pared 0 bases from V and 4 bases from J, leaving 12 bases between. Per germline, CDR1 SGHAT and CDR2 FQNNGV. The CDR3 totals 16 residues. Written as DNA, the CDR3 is TGTGCCAGCAGCTTAGATAGGAGGTCTGGCACCGGGGAGCTGTTTTTT. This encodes CASSLDRRSGTGELFF.

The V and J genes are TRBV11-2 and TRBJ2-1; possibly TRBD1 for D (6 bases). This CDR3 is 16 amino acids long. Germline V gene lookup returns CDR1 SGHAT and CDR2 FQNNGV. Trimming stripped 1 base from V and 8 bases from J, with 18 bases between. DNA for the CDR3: TGTGCCAGCAGCTTAGCGGTCCGTGGGGGCTTCTATGAGCAGTTCTTC. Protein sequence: CASSLAVRGGFYEQFF.

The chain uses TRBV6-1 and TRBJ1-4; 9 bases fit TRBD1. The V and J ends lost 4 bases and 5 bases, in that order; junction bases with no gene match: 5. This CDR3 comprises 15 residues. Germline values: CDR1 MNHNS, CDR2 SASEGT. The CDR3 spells CASSASTGGNEKLFF. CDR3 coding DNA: TGTGCCAGCAGTGCCTCGACAGGGGGGAATGAAAAACTGTTTTTT.

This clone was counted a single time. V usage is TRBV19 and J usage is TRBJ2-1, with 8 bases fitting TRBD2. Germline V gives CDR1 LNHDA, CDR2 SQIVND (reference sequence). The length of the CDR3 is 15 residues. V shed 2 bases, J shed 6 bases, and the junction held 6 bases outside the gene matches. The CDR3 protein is CASSINSGGGNEQFF. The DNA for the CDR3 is TGTGCCAGTAGTATAAATTCCGGGGGGGGCAATGAGCAGTTCTTC.

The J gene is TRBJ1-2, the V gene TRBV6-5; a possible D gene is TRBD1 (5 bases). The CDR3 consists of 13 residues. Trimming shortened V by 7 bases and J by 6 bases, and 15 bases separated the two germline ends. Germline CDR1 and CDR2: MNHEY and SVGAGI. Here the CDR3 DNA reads TGTGCCAGCAAGGGGCCCGGCGGCGATGGCTACACCTTC. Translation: CASKGPGGDGYTF.

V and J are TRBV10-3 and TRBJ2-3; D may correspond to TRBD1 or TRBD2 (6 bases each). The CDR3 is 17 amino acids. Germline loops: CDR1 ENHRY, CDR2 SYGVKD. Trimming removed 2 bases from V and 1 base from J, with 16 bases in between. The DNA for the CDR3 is TGTGCCATCAGTGAGCTCGGAGGGACAACCCGCACAGATACGCAGTATTTT. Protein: CAISELGGTTRTDTQYF.

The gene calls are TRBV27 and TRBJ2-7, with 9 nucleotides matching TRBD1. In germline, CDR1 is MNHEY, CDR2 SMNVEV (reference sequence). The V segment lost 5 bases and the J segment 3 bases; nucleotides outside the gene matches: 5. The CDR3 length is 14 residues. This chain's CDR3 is CASSGRQGVYEQYF. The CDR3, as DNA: TGTGCCAGCAGTGGTCGACAGGGGGTCTACGAGCAGTACTTC.